A single sample gave rise to the 2 T cell receptor beta chains below, sequenced in a study of OX40 agonist ivuxolimab in advanced cancers. Repertoires were generated with immunoSEQ multiplex PCR, while TCRdb's copy carries only in-frame clones and drops some. Seen here are some 100,000 clones, around nine tenths observed once, and the top ten hold 0.81%. The sample consisted of CD4+ or CD8+ T cells sorted from blood, taken in a trial of the OX40 agonist ivuxolimab. The receptors stem from an adult with an advanced solid tumor such as melanoma, head and neck, liver or kidney cancer.

The chain employs TRBV19 and TRBJ1-3; no clear D. The CDR3 extends over 15 amino acids. Germline V lookup: CDR1 LNHDA, CDR2 SQIVND (reference sequence). Between the trimmed V and J ends, which lost 0 bases and 2 bases, there was a span of 8 bases. The CDR3 DNA reads TGTGCCAGTAGTATAGATCAGTCAGCTGGAAACACCATATATTTT. Translation: CASSIDQSAGNTIYF.

The rearrangement uses TRBV2 and TRBJ2-7; tentative D call: TRBD2 (6 bases). The CDR3 sequence is 16 residues long. Germline-derived CDR1 and CDR2 are SNHLY and FYNNEI. Trimming took off 2 bases at V and 3 bases at J, with 17 bases between the two ends. As DNA, the CDR3 is TGTGCCAGCAGTGAATCTCCCGGGACTTCCCTCTACGAGCAGTACTTC. As protein: CASSESPGTSLYEQYF.